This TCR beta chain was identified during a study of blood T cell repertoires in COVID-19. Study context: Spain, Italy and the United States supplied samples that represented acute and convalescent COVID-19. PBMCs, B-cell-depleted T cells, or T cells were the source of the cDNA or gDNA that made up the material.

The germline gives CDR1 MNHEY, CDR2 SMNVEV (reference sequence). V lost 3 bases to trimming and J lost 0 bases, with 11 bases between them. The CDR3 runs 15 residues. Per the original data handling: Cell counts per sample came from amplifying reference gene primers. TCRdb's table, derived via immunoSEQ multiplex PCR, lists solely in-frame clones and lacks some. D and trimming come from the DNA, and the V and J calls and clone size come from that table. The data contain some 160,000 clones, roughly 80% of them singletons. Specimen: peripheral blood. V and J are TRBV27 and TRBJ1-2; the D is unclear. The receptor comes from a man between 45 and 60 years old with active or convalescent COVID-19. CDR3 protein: CASSFGAEANYGYTF. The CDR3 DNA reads TGTGCCAGCAGTTTCGGCGCGGAAGCTAACTATGGCTACACCTTC.